These 28 T cell receptor beta chains share one sample of origin, sequenced in a study of blood T cell repertoires in COVID-19. Sequencing was performed with immunoSEQ multiplex PCR; in TCRdb, only in-frame clones are kept and a portion is missing. This repertoire shows 200,000 to 250,000 clones, 80% found once; its top ten account for 4.5% to 7%. The specimen sequenced was peripheral blood. The receptor source for this set is a woman between 70 and 85 years old with acute or convalescent COVID-19.

The chain employs TRBV11-2 and TRBJ2-7; 10 nucleotides align to TRBD1. V shed 5 bases and J 3 bases; nucleotides not matched to a gene: 7. This CDR3 contains 15 residues. Germline CDR1 and CDR2: SGHAT and FQNNGV. The CDR3 here is CASSDPGTGDYEQYF. CDR3 nucleotides: TGTGCCAGCAGCGACCCCGGGACAGGGGACTACGAGCAGTACTTC. Filled out from reference TRBV11-2 and TRBJ2-7, the complete variable domain reads EAGVAQSPRYKIIEKRQSVAFWCNPISGHATLYWYQQILGQGPKLLIQFQNNGVVDDSQLPKDRFSAERLKGVDSTLKIQPAKLEDSAVYLCASSDPGTGDYEQYFGPGTRLTVT.

This clone was found a few times. The V and J genes are TRBV7-3 and TRBJ1-2, with TRBD1 as a possible D gene (5 bases). This CDR3 comprises 13 residues. Germline V CDR1 and CDR2: SGHTA, FQGTGA. The V end was cut by 5 bases, the J end by 7 bases, with 14 bases between. For the CDR3, the DNA is TGTGCCAGCAGCCCCGGGACTATTTTTGGCTACACCTTC. This encodes CASSPGTIFGYTF.

The chain combines TRBV4-1 with TRBJ2-7; 11 bases fit TRBD1. Germline V gives CDR1 MGHRA, CDR2 YSYEKL. CDR3 length: 19 residues. The V gene end was trimmed by 1 base and the J gene end by 0 bases; junction bases not matched to a gene: 11. CDR3 in amino acids: CASSQGRTGGSGSSYEQYF. The DNA of the CDR3 is TGCGCCAGCAGCCAAGGGCGGACAGGGGGCTCGGGCAGCTCCTACGAGCAGTACTTC.

This clone was found once. The gene calls are TRBV2 and TRBJ1-5; 8 nucleotides match TRBD1. CDR1 is SNHLY and CDR2 is FYNNEI in the germline V gene. With V trimmed by 4 bases and J by 4 bases, 0 bases remained unmatched. CDR3 length: 13 residues. The CDR3 DNA is TGTGCCAGCAGTGGGACAGGGAATCAGCCCCAGCATTTT. Its translation: CASSGTGNQPQHF. Full variable domain (missing parts from reference TRBV2 and TRBJ1-5): EPEVTQTPSHQVTQMGQEVILRCVPISNHLYFYWYRQILGQKVEFLVSFYNNEISEKSEIFDDQFSVERPDGSNFTLKIRSTKLEDSAMYFCASSGTGNQPQHFGDGTRLSIL.

This chain uses TRBV24-1 with TRBJ2-2, with a tentative D call TRBD2 (6 bases). V was cut by 5 bases and J by 4 bases, with 7 bases left in between. Germline V gives CDR1 KGHDR, CDR2 SFDVKD. CDR3 length: 13 amino acids. CDR3 region: CATSVGGTGELFF. The CDR3 DNA reads as TGTGCCACCAGTGTGGGAGGCACCGGGGAGCTGTTTTTT.

V is TRBV10-3 and J is TRBJ2-1, with 11 bases identical to TRBD2. CDR3 length: 14 amino acids. Trimming removed 5 bases from V and 3 bases from J; junction bases left unmatched: 0. Germline V gene sequence: CDR1 ENHRY, CDR2 SYGVKD. CDR3 nucleotide sequence: TGTGCCATCAGTACTAGCGGGAGCTACAATGAGCAGTTCTTC. It codes for CAISTSGSYNEQFF.

The V call is TRBV2, the J call TRBJ1-4, with 9 bases fitting TRBD1. V gave up 6 bases and J gave up 7 bases; unmatched junction bases: 6. The germline V gene encodes CDR1 SNHLY and CDR2 FYNNEI. CDR3 size: 14 residues. The CDR3 sequence: CASRPGQGTEKLFF. The CDR3 DNA sequence: TGTGCCAGCAGGCCGGGACAGGGAACTGAAAAACTGTTTTTT.

The V gene is TRBV7-9, the J gene TRBJ2-1; a weak D match, TRBD2 (5 bases). Germline CDR1 and CDR2: SEHNR and FQNEAQ (reference sequence). CDR3 size: 16 residues. The V and J ends lost 3 bases and 7 bases respectively, with 19 bases between them. This chain's CDR3 is CASSFFRDSRGNEQFF. The CDR3, as DNA: TGTGCCAGCAGCTTTTTTCGGGATTCGAGAGGAAATGAGCAGTTCTTC.

This clone appeared a single time. The chain joins TRBV28 to TRBJ1-2; possibly TRBD1 for D (5 bases). The CDR3 has 15 amino acids. V lost 2 bases and J lost 6, with 16 bases in between. Germline V lookup: CDR1 MDHEN, CDR2 SYDVKM. The CDR3 here is CASSLPRGGLDGYTF. CDR3 sequence (DNA): TGTGCCAGCAGTTTACCTCGGGGGGGTTTGGATGGCTACACCTTC.

V is TRBV19 and J is TRBJ2-3; 15 positions agree with TRBD2. The CDR3 length is 19 residues. Trimming took 9 bases from V and 4 from J; bases not matched to a gene: 17. Looked up from germline, CDR1 is LNHDA and CDR2 is SQIVND (reference sequence). The CDR3 reads CASRPPSGLAGGGSDTQYF. CDR3 bases: TGTGCCAGCCGACCTCCGTCAGGACTAGCGGGAGGGGGGTCAGATACGCAGTATTTT.

The V call is TRBV18, the J call TRBJ2-1; D not certain. The germline V gene has CDR1 KGHSH and CDR2 LQKENI. This CDR3 is built from 15 residues. Deletions cut 3 bases from V and 0 bases from J, with 9 bases between. DNA for the CDR3: TGTGCCAGCTCACCCCTAGAGAGCTCCTACAATGAGCAGTTCTTC. This sequence encodes CASSPLESSYNEQFF.

CDR3 sequence reads: CSVEKGQGNGYTF. DNA of the CDR3: TGCAGCGTTGAAAAGGGACAGGGCAATGGCTACACCTTC. The chain employs TRBV29-1 and TRBJ1-2; 9 bases map to TRBD1. With 2 bases clipped from V and 6 bases from J, the junction kept 4 bases outside the gene matches. Germline V gene lookup returns CDR1 SQVTM and CDR2 ANQGSEA. The CDR3 totals 13 residues.

V is TRBV19 and J is TRBJ2-2; perhaps TRBD2 as D (6 bases). Between the trimmed V and J ends, which lost 10 bases and 0 bases, there was a span of 15 bases. CDR1 and CDR2 (germline): LNHDA, SQIVND (reference sequence). This CDR3 has 15 residues. The DNA for the CDR3 is TGTGCCACCTCCCTCCGGGGGACGAACACCGGGGAGCTGTTTTTT. Translation: CATSLRGTNTGELFF.

This clone was counted only a few times. The J gene is TRBJ1-3, the V gene TRBV20-1; D gene unclear. V was clipped by 3 bases and J by 7 bases, with 13 bases between them. From germline, CDR1 is DFQATT and CDR2 SNEGSKA (reference sequence). The CDR3 is made up of 13 amino acids. The CDR3 DNA sequence: TGCAGTGCTAGTCCCGGCCTGAGGAACACCATATATTTT. This translates into CSASPGLRNTIYF.

The chain's CDR3 is CASRDRAYEQYF. CDR3 DNA sequence: TGTGCCAGTCGGGACAGGGCCTACGAGCAGTACTTC. The chain joins TRBV6-5 to TRBJ2-7; 9 nucleotides line up with TRBD1. CDR3 length: 12 residues. Trimming at V came to 9 bases and at J to 2 bases, leaving 2 bases not matched to a gene. The germline CDR1 and CDR2 sequences are MNHEY and SVGAGI.

The chain combines TRBV11-2 with TRBJ1-1; possibly TRBD1 for D (6 bases). CDR3 length equals 16 residues. Germline CDR1 reads SGHAT; CDR2 reads FQNNGV. Trimming shortened V by 6 bases and J by 5 bases, and 22 bases separated the two germline ends. CDR3 protein: CASRTLGGRIRTEAFF. CDR3 bases: TGTGCCAGCAGGACCCTGGGGGGGCGGATCCGGACTGAAGCTTTCTTT.

The rearrangement uses TRBV18 and TRBJ1-1; TRBD1 might be the D (5 bases). The germline V gene encodes CDR1 KGHSH and CDR2 LQKENI. With 3 bases removed from V and 1 base from J, the gap between germline ends came to 9 bases. The CDR3 totals 14 residues. The CDR3 bases are TGTGCCAGCTCACCGGGGCACCCGAACACTGAAGCTTTCTTT. Its translation is CASSPGHPNTEAFF.

The chain carries TRBV3-1 (or the pseudogene TRBV3-2) and TRBJ1-1; 9 bases are a match to TRBD1. Per the germline V gene, CDR1 is LGHDT and CDR2 is YNNKEL (reference sequence). V lost 11 bases, J lost 3 bases, and 4 bases stayed unmatched. The CDR3 contains 12 residues. DNA of the CDR3: TGTGCCGTCACAGGGGGCGACACTGAAGCTTTCTTT. This sequence encodes CAVTGGDTEAFF.

V usage is TRBV30 and J usage is TRBJ1-4; 9 nucleotides line up with TRBD1. Trimming cost V 2 bases and J 6 bases; bases outside gene matches: 10. Germline lookup yields CDR1 GTSNPN and CDR2 SVGIG (reference sequence). There are 16 residues in the CDR3. This CDR3 is CAWSSGGGQGYEKLFF. CDR3 nucleotide sequence: TGTGCCTGGAGTTCGGGTGGGGGACAGGGATATGAAAAACTGTTTTTT.

A few counts support this clone. The rearrangement joins TRBV19 to TRBJ2-7, with D unresolved. V was clipped by 6 bases and J by 1 base, with 10 bases between them. Germline V lookup: CDR1 LNHDA, CDR2 SQIVND (reference sequence). The CDR3 has 13 residues. CDR3 DNA: TGTGCCAGTAGCACGAGGCGTTCCTACGAGCAGTACTTC. This translates into CASSTRRSYEQYF.

The chain employs TRBV28 and TRBJ2-1; D perhaps matches TRBD1 (5 bases). CDR3 length: 14 residues. The V end was cut by 6 bases, the J end by 1 base, with 10 bases between. Germline V lookup: CDR1 MDHEN, CDR2 SYDVKM. DNA of the CDR3: TGTGCCAGCAGGGGTAGGGGATCCTACAATGAGCAGTTCTTC. This gives the protein CASRGRGSYNEQFF. The entire variable domain, with the rest obtained from reference TRBV28 and TRBJ2-1, is as follows: DVKVTQSSRYLVKRTGEKVFLECVQDMDHENMFWYRQDPGLGLRLIYFSYDVKMKEKGDIPEGYSVSREKKERFSLILESASTNQTSMYLCASRGRGSYNEQFFGPGTRLTVL.

The V gene is TRBV3-1 (or the pseudogene TRBV3-2), the J gene TRBJ2-1, with 7 bases aligning to TRBD2. V dropped 5 bases and J dropped 7; count of bases not matched to a gene: 14. CDR1 LGHDT and CDR2 YNNKEL come from the germline V gene (reference sequence). This CDR3 spans 16 amino acids. The CDR3 region is CASSELGGGPGNEQFF. The CDR3 coding sequence is TGTGCCAGCAGCGAGCTGGGGGGAGGGCCGGGGAATGAGCAGTTCTTC.

This clone was seen only once. This chain joins TRBV3-1 (or the pseudogene TRBV3-2) and TRBJ1-6, with TRBD1 matching 10 bases. The germline V gene encodes CDR1 LGHDT and CDR2 YNNKEL (reference sequence). This CDR3 contains 14 residues. J gave up 8 bases and V 3 bases, and 1 base lay outside the gene matches. CDR3 DNA: TGTGCCAGCAGCCACGGGACAGGGGATTCACCCCTCCACTTT. Translation: CASSHGTGDSPLHF.

V usage is TRBV29-1 and J usage is TRBJ2-1; D unresolved. Trimming removed 6 bases at V and 5 bases at J, with 14 bases between. Per the germline V gene, CDR1 is SQVTM and CDR2 is ANQGSEA. There are 13 residues in the CDR3. CDR3 amino acids: CSVATNINNEQFF. In DNA form, the CDR3 reads TGCAGCGTCGCCACTAACATAAACAATGAGCAGTTCTTC.

V is TRBV5-5 and J is TRBJ2-7, with TRBD2 identical over 12 bases. The CDR3 length is 15 residues. Per germline, CDR1 SGHKS and CDR2 YYEKEE (reference sequence). V was pared by 4 bases and J by 2 bases, with 4 bases of the junction left unmatched. This CDR3 is CASSPTSGSPYEQYF. CDR3 sequence (DNA): TGTGCCAGCAGCCCGACTAGCGGGAGTCCCTACGAGCAGTACTTC.

This clone was seen more than once but under ten times. The gene calls are TRBV30 and TRBJ1-4, with 7 bases lining up with TRBD1. Germline lookup yields CDR1 GTSNPN and CDR2 SVGIG (reference sequence). The V and J ends lost 3 bases and 8 bases, in that order; junction bases with no gene match: 3. The CDR3 runs 12 residues. The CDR3 sequence: CAWSPGGEKLFF. CDR3 sequence (DNA): TGTGCCTGGAGCCCAGGGGGGGAAAAACTGTTTTTT.

This clone has just one count. The chain employs TRBV6-5 and TRBJ1-5, with a possible D match to TRBD1 (5 bases). The CDR3 is 15 residues long. Germline V gives CDR1 MNHEY, CDR2 SVGAGI. Trimming left V 4 bases short and J 2 bases short, with 12 bases between. CDR3 nucleotide sequence: TGTGCCAGCAGTTCCCGAGGAGGGGGCAATCAGCCCCAGCATTTT. Amino acid sequence: CASSSRGGGNQPQHF.

This clone came up once. V gene TRBV5-1 combines with J gene TRBJ2-2; tentative D call: TRBD1 (5 bases). Germline V gives CDR1 SGHRS, CDR2 YFSETQ. Trimming removed 4 bases from V and 0 bases from J, with 16 bases in between. The CDR3 has 17 residues. CDR3: CASSPNRLSPNTGELFF. CDR3 coding DNA: TGCGCCAGCAGCCCCAACAGGTTGTCTCCGAACACCGGGGAGCTGTTTTTT.